Reported below is one TCR beta chain. As yet, its antigen is unknown. The table came from immunoSEQ multiplex PCR; TCRdb's copy has only in-frame clones and leaves some out. The sample holds around 2.3 million clones, roughly 95% seen once. This entry is derived from a study of shared clonotypes between healthy human individuals. Study findings and constraints: The study generally estimated greater richness for naive than memory subsets.

The germline V gene encodes CDR1 SGHDT and CDR2 YYEEEE. CDR3 size: 14 residues. V shed 0 bases and J shed 7 bases, with 10 bases lying between them. Source material: naive CD4+ T cells sorted from blood. Subset given: CD45RA+ positively selected. The TCR sequence derives from a man in his late teens or twenties in good health. The chain uses TRBV5-6 and TRBJ2-2; a possible D gene is TRBD1 (6 bases). The chain's CDR3 is CASSLDTGIGELFF. The CDR3 region has the DNA TGTGCCAGCAGCTTGGATACAGGGATCGGGGAGCTGTTTTTT. Complete variable domain (other parts from reference TRBV5-6 and TRBJ2-2): DAGVTQSPTHLIKTRGQQVTLRCSPKSGHDTVSWYQQALGQGPQFIFQYYEEEERQRGNFPDRFSGHQFPNYSSELNVNALLLGDSALYLCASSLDTGIGELFFGEGSRLTVL.